This is a list of T cell receptor beta chains from one sample in a study of spatial heterogeneity in lung cancer. Each CDR3 protein is one row after TCRdb ran MiXCR on the 5' RACE reads. Of under 45,000 distinct CDR3 sequences in the sample, more than 6.5% were seen once. The sample here was PBMCs, taken at follow-up. The receptors come from a male donor with early-stage non-small cell lung cancer. The CDR3 runs from the conserved cysteine through the conserved F or W. Fields, in order: clone size, V gene, J gene, D gene, CDR3 DNA, CDR3 protein. D genes are given only for firm matches. The listing skips clone size in some rows; elsewhere it reads once, few, many or a size class.

many	TRBV6-6	TRBJ1-1	-	TGTGCCAGCAGTTACTCAGGGTCGGGCGAAGCTTTCTTT	CASSYSGSGEAFF
many	TRBV5-1	TRBJ2-3	TRBD2	TGCGCCAGCAGCCAGGCGGGGGACACAGATACGCAGTATTTT	CASSQAGDTDTQYF
many	TRBV7-9	TRBJ2-5	TRBD1	TGTGCCAGCAGGACGGGACAGTTTTACCAAGAGACCCAGTACTTC	CASRTGQFYQETQYF
many	TRBV3-1	TRBJ1-1	TRBD1	TGTGCCAGCAGCCAATCTACGGGACAGGGGTCTGAAGCTTTCTTT	CASSQSTGQGSEAFF
many	TRBV14	TRBJ1-5	TRBD1	TGTGCCAGCAGCCACAGGGGGCTGGGGCAGCCCCAGCATTTT	CASSHRGLGQPQHF
once	TRBV20-1	TRBJ1-5	-	TGCAGTGCTAGCTCCGGGACACGCTATAGCAATCAGCCCCAGCATTTT	CSASSGTRYSNQPQHF
few	TRBV12-3/TRBV12-4	TRBJ1-2	-	TGTGCCAGCAGTTCCCTGGGGACGGTCTATGGCTACACCTTC	CASSSLGTVYGYTF
few	TRBV7-9	TRBJ2-1	TRBD2	TGTGCCAGCAGCTCCGAGGGAGCGGGGGCTAGGAAGTTCTTC	CASSSEGAGARKFF
many	TRBV5-1	TRBJ2-1	-	TGCGCCAGCAGCTTTGGGTTCAATGAGCAGTTCTTC	CASSFGFNEQFF
many	TRBV19	TRBJ2-7	-	TGTGCCAGTAGTATGTACTCAACCTACGAGCAGTACTTC	CASSMYSTYEQYF
many	TRBV15	TRBJ1-5	-	TGTGCCACCAGCAGAGACCCAGGAGGGCAGCCCCAGCATTTT	CATSRDPGGQPQHF
many	TRBV12-3/TRBV12-4	TRBJ2-1	TRBD1	TGTGCCAGCAGTTTATCCAGGGGGTCCTACAATGAGCAGTTCTTC	CASSLSRGSYNEQFF
many	TRBV12-3/TRBV12-4	TRBJ1-2	-	TGTGCCAGCAGTGGGGATTTTGAGGGGGAAGGCTATGGCTACACCTTC	CASSGDFEGEGYGYTF
many	TRBV6-1	TRBJ1-2	-	TGTGCCAGCAGTGAAGCGGCGAGAGGTTTGGTCTATGGCTACACCTTC	CASSEAARGLVYGYTF
many	TRBV29-1	TRBJ2-1	TRBD2	TGCAGCGCCCGGGACTATAGCTCCTACAATGAGCAGTTCTTC	CSARDYSSYNEQFF
-	TRBV20-1	TRBJ1-5	-	TGCAGTGCTCGTCCTCTAGCGGACGGCAGGATACCTCTAGGAACAGATACGCAGCATTTT	CSARPLADGRIPLGTDTQHF
many	TRBV7-2	TRBJ1-5	-	TGTGCCAGCAGCCCTCCCGGGGCAGCCAACAATCAGCCCCAGCATTTT	CASSPPGAANNQPQHF
many	TRBV20-1	TRBJ1-6	-	TGCAGTGCTAGAGATTATCCAGACGCACCCCTCCACTTT	CSARDYPDAPLHF